This TCR beta chain was recorded in a study of T cells after posttransplantation cyclophosphamide. This CDR3 comprises 14 residues. Trimming shortened V by 4 bases and J by 0 bases, and 7 bases separated the two germline ends. CDR1 SGHTS and CDR2 YDEGEE come from the germline V gene. Study-wide results and limits: After PTCy, TRB diversity resembled that of CNI/methotrexate controls. TRB overlap between skin or GI tissue T cells and blood was limited. Later blood repertoires were often dominated by clones from the donor CD8+ memory compartment.

The method was immunoSEQ multiplex PCR; TCRdb's version includes in-frame clones alone and lacks a portion of them. This sample has 6,000 to 8,500 clones, with roughly four fifths found just once. A marrow graft followed busulfan-fludarabine conditioning, with cyclophosphamide on days +3 and +4. Of note for this clone: Its matching antigen is unknown.

The sample in question was PBMCs, obtained after allogeneic stem cell transplant with posttransplant cyclophosphamide. The V gene is TRBV5-8, the J gene TRBJ1-4; no clear D gene. This receptor was obtained from a female patient aged 45 to 65 who received an allogeneic stem cell transplant from a related donor, was CMV-positive, and had no GVHD. Some of these T cells may belong to the graft donor. The CDR3 reads CASSKGATNEKLFF. CDR3 in DNA: TGTGCCAGCAGCAAGGGAGCAACTAATGAAAAACTGTTTTTT. Full variable domain (rest looked up from reference TRBV5-8 and TRBJ1-4): EAGVTQSPTHLIKTRGQQATLRCSPISGHTSVYWYQQALGLGLQFLLWYDEGEERNRGNFPPRFSGRQFPNYSSELNVNALELEDSALYLCASSKGATNEKLFFGSGTQLSVL.